The 19 T cell receptor beta chains below were found in one sample sequenced in a study of T cells in Graves' hyperthyroidism and ophthalmopathy (dated by TCRdb to 2018 to 2020). Library preparation used multiplex PCR. TCRdb shows the sequencer as Illumina HiSeq 2000. TCR beta CDR3 regions were amplified from RNA transcripts. A first-round RT-PCR of the TCR CDR3 used the HTBI primer set with the Qiagen OneStep RT-PCR kit. TCRdb redid the processing of the public reads, applying fastp at Q25 and MiXCR, and retained in-frame beta chains. Rows are unified per CDR3 protein, each entry keeping the most common DNA and genes. Within this sample are about 590,000 distinct CDR3 sequences, with 12% to 15% of them counted one time only. Of the sample, roughly 7% falls within the top ten clones. The specimen was blood. The receptor source for this set is a woman between 18 and 29 years old with Graves' ophthalmopathy.

This clonotype turned up a few times. V gene TRBV9 combines with J gene TRBJ2-2, with D maybe TRBD2 (6 bases). Deletions cut 0 bases from V and 0 bases from J, with 6 bases between. This CDR3 contains 15 residues. The germline V gene encodes CDR1 SGDLS and CDR2 YYNGEE. The DNA of the CDR3 is TGTGCCAGCAGCGTAGCGGGAGCGAACACCGGGGAGCTGTTTTTT. Its translation: CASSVAGANTGELFF.

This clonotype was seen ten or more times. The rearrangement joins TRBV7-9 to TRBJ2-3; D perhaps matches TRBD2 (5 bases). The length of the CDR3 is 12 residues. CDR1 and CDR2 from the germline V gene are SEHNR and FQNEAQ (reference sequence). V lost 10 bases and J 6 bases, leaving 14 bases between the germline ends. As DNA, the CDR3 is TGTGCCATCCGGGATATAGCGGATACGCAGTATTTT. Protein sequence: CAIRDIADTQYF.

The table lists this clonotype with many counts. The rearrangement uses TRBV20-1 and TRBJ2-7; D could derive from TRBD1 or TRBD2 (5 bases each). The CDR3 consists of 13 residues. Germline lookup yields CDR1 DFQATT and CDR2 SNEGSKA (reference sequence). V lost 4 bases to trimming and J lost 3 bases, with 13 bases between them. The CDR3 region has the DNA TGCAGTGCTACCGGGACGGAAAACTACGAGCAGTACTTC. Its translation: CSATGTENYEQYF.

This clonotype was detected a few times. The V and J genes are TRBV6-5 and TRBJ1-3; TRBD1 is a possible D gene (5 bases). V lost 2 bases to trimming and J lost 0 bases, with 8 bases between them. The CDR3 is made up of 15 amino acids. Per the germline V gene, CDR1 is MNHEY and CDR2 is SVGAGI. In DNA form, the CDR3 reads TGTGCCAGCAGTTACCAGGGCCTCTCTGGAAACACCATATATTTT. Translating gives CASSYQGLSGNTIYF.

In its sample, this clonotype was seen many times. The V and J genes are TRBV20-1 and TRBJ2-7; 9 bases are a match to TRBD1. The junction had 2 bases not matched to a gene; V was cut back by 3 bases and J by 2 bases. The CDR3 has 13 amino acids. Germline CDR1 DFQATT, CDR2 SNEGSKA (reference sequence). The CDR3 DNA reads TGCAGTGCTAGGGGGACAGGGCCCTACGAGCAGTACTTC. Its protein product is CSARGTGPYEQYF.

The J gene is TRBJ2-3, the V gene TRBV19, with TRBD1 identical over 7 bases. The CDR3 runs 15 residues. After removal of 6 bases from V and 6 bases from J, the junction contained 12 bases not matched to a gene. The germline CDR1 and CDR2 sequences are LNHDA and SQIVND (reference sequence). DNA of the CDR3: TGTGCCAGTAGCCGGAGACAGGGCGCGGATGATACGCAGTATTTT. Encoded protein: CASSRRQGADDTQYF. Using reference TRBV19 and TRBJ2-3 for the parts outside the CDR3, the full variable domain is DGGITQSPKYLFRKEGQNVTLSCEQNLNHDAMYWYRQDPGQGLRLIYYSQIVNDFQKGDIAEGYSVSREKKESFPLTVTSAQKNPTAFYLCASSRRQGADDTQYFGPGTRLTVL.

This sequence joins TRBV20-1 and TRBJ1-2; tentative D call: TRBD1 (6 bases). Germline CDR1 is DFQATT and CDR2 is SNEGSKA (reference sequence). The CDR3 covers 14 residues. V lost 0 bases to trimming and J lost 4 bases, with 12 bases between them. The CDR3 loop reads CSAREEQGSYGYTF. For the CDR3, the DNA is TGCAGTGCTAGAGAGGAACAGGGAAGCTATGGCTACACCTTC.

As to this clonotype: The junction departs from the called germline gene at one end, perhaps through a read error. V gene TRBV7-9 combines with J gene TRBJ2-2; possible D gene TRBD2, 5 bases. In germline, CDR1 is SEHNR, CDR2 FQNEAQ (reference sequence). This CDR3 has 14 residues. The CDR3 DNA reads TGTGCCAGCAGCTTTGGGGTGAACACCGGGGAGCTGCTTTTT. Its protein is CASSFGVNTGELLF.

This clonotype was observed at least ten times. V usage is TRBV28 and J usage is TRBJ2-7; TRBD2 matches at 9 bases. The V and J ends lost 4 bases and 5 bases, in that order; junction bases with no gene match: 18. Germline V gene data show CDR1 as MDHEN and CDR2 as SYDVKM. The CDR3 is 18 amino acids. CDR3 region: CASSSPIKVAGESNEQYF. The CDR3 DNA reads TGTGCCAGCAGTTCCCCCATCAAGGTAGCGGGAGAAAGCAACGAGCAGTACTTC.

The rearrangement links TRBV19 to TRBJ1-1; D is unclear. The CDR3 runs to 13 residues. Germline V gene sequence: CDR1 LNHDA, CDR2 SQIVND (reference sequence). Deletions cut 6 bases from V and 4 bases from J, with 12 bases between. CDR3 DNA sequence: TGTGCCAGTAGCCCGACCGGGCGCACTGAAGCTTTCTTT. Protein: CASSPTGRTEAFF.

This clonotype was recorded only once. At one of its ends the junction is not consistent with the germline gene, which may arise from a read error. V and J are TRBV6-2 or TRBV6-3 and TRBJ1-1, with D maybe TRBD1 (6 bases). The CDR3 is made up of 14 amino acids. CDR1 is MNHEY, CDR2 SVGEGT, per germline. The DNA for the CDR3 is TGCGCCAGCAGCCAAGATCTCAGGGGCACTGAAGCTTTCTTT. This gives the protein CASSQDLRGTEAFF.

This clonotype has a count of ten or more. The chain couples TRBV9 to TRBJ2-1; 9 positions agree with TRBD2. The CDR3 is made up of 14 amino acids. Germline V gene data show CDR1 as SGDLS and CDR2 as YYNGEE. V was clipped by 4 bases and J by 9 bases; unmatched bases: 8. In nucleotides, the CDR3 is TGTGCCAGCAGCACGGGACTAGCCGGGGGTGAGCAGTTCTTC. Translated, it gives CASSTGLAGGEQFF.

This clonotype has just a few counts. The rearrangement joins TRBV20-1 to TRBJ2-1; D is possibly TRBD2 (5 bases). Germline V gives CDR1 DFQATT, CDR2 SNEGSKA (reference sequence). V was shortened by 1 base and J by 0 bases, with 7 bases between the two germline ends. There are 14 residues in the CDR3. CDR3 amino acids: CSARVSGSYNEQFF. The CDR3 nucleotides are TGCAGTGCTAGAGTGAGCGGCTCCTACAATGAGCAGTTCTTC.

As for this clonotype: This may arise from a read error, as a much more abundant clone is one base away. The chain employs TRBV20-1 and TRBJ2-7; possibly TRBD1 for D (5 bases). CDR3 length: 15 residues. Germline CDR1 is DFQATT and CDR2 is SNEGSKA (reference sequence). CDR3 protein: CCARGVGAGTYEQYF. The CDR3 DNA sequence: TGCTGTGCTAGAGGAGTTGGGGCTGGGACCTACGAGCAGTACTTC.

This clonotype has at least ten counts. This chain uses TRBV29-1 with TRBJ2-7; D is unclear. The germline V and J ends were trimmed by 0 bases and 2 bases, with 17 bases remaining between them. The germline V gene encodes CDR1 SQVTM and CDR2 ANQGSEA. The CDR3 contains 16 residues. CDR3 residues: CSVEDVVRQPAYEQYF. The CDR3 region has the DNA TGCAGCGTTGAAGATGTGGTTCGGCAGCCAGCCTACGAGCAGTACTTC.

This sequence joins TRBV6-2 or TRBV6-3 and TRBJ2-2, with D perhaps matching TRBD2 (6 bases). The CDR3 is 18 residues long. The germline CDR1 and CDR2 sequences are MNHEY and SVGEGT. Trimming shortened V by 4 bases and J by 1 base, and 19 bases separated the two germline ends. CDR3 sequence (DNA): TGTGCCAGCAGTTTCCCGGGACTCAGAGAAGGGAACACCGGGGAGCTGTTTTTT. This gives the protein CASSFPGLREGNTGELFF.

This clonotype appeared a few times. The chain is built from TRBV4-1 and TRBJ1-6, with 10 bases aligning to TRBD1. CDR3 length equals 15 residues. Germline-derived CDR1 and CDR2 are MGHRA and YSYEKL. Trimming cost V 2 bases and J 9 bases; bases outside gene matches: 4. DNA of the CDR3: TGCGCCAGCAGCCAATCCCGGGACAGGGGTTCACCCCTCCACTTT. It translates to CASSQSRDRGSPLHF.

V is TRBV4-3 and J is TRBJ2-1; a possible D gene is TRBD2 (5 bases). The germline V gene has CDR1 LGHNA and CDR2 YSLEER. The CDR3 sequence is 16 residues long. The V end was cut by 0 bases, the J end by 4 bases, with 13 bases between. The CDR3 bases are TGCGCCAGCAGCCAAGAAGGTCCGGGAACTTACAATGAGCAGTTCTTC. Translation gives CASSQEGPGTYNEQFF.

This clonotype was counted only a few times. V and J are TRBV20-1 and TRBJ1-4, with 10 bases that match TRBD1. In germline, CDR1 is DFQATT, CDR2 SNEGSKA (reference sequence). The J segment lost 8 bases and the V segment lost 6 bases, leaving 9 bases of the junction unmatched. CDR3 length: 14 amino acids. DNA for the CDR3: TGCAGTGCCCCCGGGACAGGGGATTTGGAAAAACTGTTTTTT. Its translation is CSAPGTGDLEKLFF.